Listed here are 22 T cell receptor beta chains from one sample, sequenced in a study of OX40 agonist ivuxolimab in advanced cancers. Libraries were prepared by immunoSEQ multiplex PCR; TCRdb keeps only in-frame clonotypes and omits some of them. This table has roughly 53,000 clones, roughly 80% appearing once. Sequencing used CD4+ or CD8+ T cells sorted from blood, obtained in a trial of the OX40 agonist ivuxolimab. The receptors stem from an adult with an advanced solid tumor such as melanoma, head and neck, liver or kidney cancer.

The rearrangement links TRBV5-4 to TRBJ2-7; the match to TRBD2 covers 8 bases. Per the germline V gene, CDR1 is SGHNT and CDR2 is YYREEE (reference sequence). This CDR3 spans 15 amino acids. Unmatched junction bases numbered 2, after V lost 0 bases and J lost 0 bases. CDR3 bases: TGTGCCAGCAGCTTGGAGAGCGGGAGCTCCTACGAGCAGTACTTC. Its protein is CASSLESGSSYEQYF.

The CDR3 here is CSVQGSPNYGYTF. The CDR3 DNA is TGCAGCGTTCAGGGAAGTCCCAACTATGGCTACACCTTC. The rearrangement links TRBV29-1 to TRBJ1-2; D may be TRBD1 (5 bases). There are 13 residues in the CDR3. The germline V gene has CDR1 SQVTM and CDR2 ANQGSEA. V lost 5 bases and J 2 bases, leaving 12 bases between the germline ends.

CDR3 sequence: CASSENSYEQYF. The CDR3 DNA follows: TGTGCCAGCAGTGAAAATAGCTACGAGCAGTACTTC. The chain recombines TRBV2 with TRBJ2-7; D gene unclear. This CDR3 is 12 amino acids long. Germline V gives CDR1 SNHLY, CDR2 FYNNEI. Deletions cut 2 bases from V and 3 bases from J, with 5 bases between.

The J gene is TRBJ1-6, the V gene TRBV7-8; tentatively, D is TRBD1 (5 bases). V dropped 1 base and J dropped 6 bases, with 10 bases sitting between them. The CDR3 spans 15 residues. CDR1 is SGHVS, CDR2 FQNEAQ, per germline. The CDR3 DNA reads as TGTGCCAGCAGCTTAGGTCCAGGGAGTAATTCACCCCTCCACTTT. Amino acids: CASSLGPGSNSPLHF.

CDR3 amino acids: CASSIGSSGSYEQYF. CDR3 sequence (DNA): TGTGCCAGCAGCATAGGGTCTAGCGGCTCCTACGAGCAGTACTTC. The chain uses TRBV7-2 and TRBJ2-7; 7 bases align to TRBD2. The length of the CDR3 is 15 residues. Germline CDR1 is SGHTA and CDR2 is FQGNSA. The V segment lost 5 bases and the J segment 0 bases; nucleotides outside the gene matches: 7.

The V call is TRBV6-4, the J call TRBJ2-7, with no clear D. Trimming removed 2 bases at V and 3 bases at J, with 11 bases between. The CDR3 contains 14 residues. Germline CDR1 is MRHNA and CDR2 is SNTAGT. The CDR3 nucleotides read TGTGCCAGCAGTGACGTCAATACTCTCTACGAGCAGTACTTC. Its protein product is CASSDVNTLYEQYF.

Only one count was recorded for this clone. The V call is TRBV10-3, the J call TRBJ2-4; tentatively, D is TRBD1 (6 bases). CDR3 length: 16 amino acids. Trimming removed 0 bases from V and 0 bases from J, with 9 bases in between. CDR1 and CDR2 (germline): ENHRY, SYGVKD. The CDR3 protein is CAISESTGVAKNIQYF. The CDR3 nucleotides read TGTGCCATCAGTGAGTCGACAGGCGTAGCCAAAAACATTCAGTACTTC.

DNA for the CDR3: TGTGCCAGCAGCCAAACAGGGGCTGGAAACACCATATATTTT. Translation gives CASSQTGAGNTIYF. The rearrangement links TRBV14 to TRBJ1-3, with TRBD1 matching over 7 bases. Germline V CDR1 and CDR2: SGHDN, FVKESK. The ends lost 2 bases at V and 2 bases at J; junction bases unmatched: 0. CDR3 length: 14 amino acids. The full variable domain, rest sourced from reference TRBV14 and TRBJ1-3, is EAGVTQFPSHSVIEKGQTVTLRCDPISGHDNLYWYRRVMGKEIKFLLHFVKESKQDESGMPNNRFLAERTGGTYSTLKVQPAELEDSGVYFCASSQTGAGNTIYFGEGSWLTVV.

This clone appeared once. J is TRBJ1-1 and V is TRBV11-3; tentative D call: TRBD1 (6 bases). This CDR3 region has 16 residues. Trimming left V 6 bases short and J 5 bases short, with 22 bases between. The germline V gene has CDR1 SGHNT and CDR2 YENEEA. The CDR3 nucleotides are TGTGCCAGCAGGCCACCCACGCCGGGGGCTTCGACTGAAGCTTTCTTT. It is translated as CASRPPTPGASTEAFF. Variable domain in full (rest from reference TRBV11-3 and TRBJ1-1): EAGVVQSPRYKIIEKKQPVAFWCNPISGHNTLYWYLQNLGQGPELLIRYENEEAVDDSQLPKDRFSAERLKGVDSTLKIQPAELGDSAVYLCASRPPTPGASTEAFFGQGTRLTVV.

This clone was counted a few times. The V call is TRBV29-1, the J call TRBJ1-1, with TRBD1 as a possible D gene (5 bases). Germline lookup yields CDR1 SQVTM and CDR2 ANQGSEA. V lost 6 bases and J lost 4, with 12 bases in between. This CDR3 is 12 amino acids long. DNA for the CDR3: TGCAGCGTGGCCCGCGGGGCCACTGAAGCTTTCTTT. It yields the protein CSVARGATEAFF.

Within the sample, this clone is medium-sized (0.01 to 0.1%). The chain links TRBV2 to TRBJ1-1; possible D gene TRBD1, 6 bases. Germline assignment: CDR1 SNHLY and CDR2 FYNNEI. The CDR3 loop spans 11 amino acids. Trimming took off 9 bases at V and 7 bases at J, with 12 bases between the two ends. The CDR3 protein is CASEGGDEAFF. CDR3 in DNA: TGTGCCAGTGAGGGGGGGGATGAAGCTTTCTTT.

The chain links TRBV6-5 to TRBJ1-2, with D unclear. Trimming cost V 6 bases and J 8 bases, with 13 bases left between them. The CDR3 is made up of 12 amino acids. From germline, CDR1 is MNHEY and CDR2 SVGAGI. The chain's CDR3 is CASSQEFEGYTF. The CDR3 DNA reads as TGTGCCAGCAGCCAAGAGTTTGAGGGCTACACCTTC.

The J gene is TRBJ2-3, the V gene TRBV11-3; TRBD2 is a possible D gene (6 bases). The CDR3 is 12 amino acids. V lost 4 bases and J lost 4, with 6 bases in between. Germline CDR1 and CDR2: SGHNT and YENEEA. The CDR3 coding sequence is TGTGCCAGCAGCTCTAGCGCAGATACGCAGTATTTT. It encodes CASSSSADTQYF. Full variable domain (rest looked up from reference TRBV11-3 and TRBJ2-3): EAGVVQSPRYKIIEKKQPVAFWCNPISGHNTLYWYLQNLGQGPELLIRYENEEAVDDSQLPKDRFSAERLKGVDSTLKIQPAELGDSAVYLCASSSSADTQYFGPGTRLTVL.

This clone was seen a few times. This sequence joins TRBV11-1 and TRBJ1-5; D ambiguous. The CDR3 runs 14 residues. Germline V CDR1 and CDR2: SGHAT, FQDESV (reference sequence). Trimming shortened V by 1 base and J by 3 bases, and 7 bases separated the two germline ends. DNA of the CDR3: TGTGCCAGCAGCTTAGGGGGTGCCAATCAGCCCCAGCATTTT. Translated: CASSLGGANQPQHF.

Worth noting for this clone: At one boundary the junction diverges from the germline segment, which might be a read error. V usage is TRBV7-9 and J usage is TRBJ2-7, with 12 bases aligning to TRBD2. This CDR3 comprises 13 residues. The V gene's germline CDR1 is SEHNR and CDR2 FQNEAQ (reference sequence). As DNA, the CDR3 is TGTGCCAGCAGCTTAGGGGCGACTAGCGGGAGTACATTC. This gives the protein CASSLGATSGSTF.

The chain joins TRBV30 to TRBJ1-2, with a possible D match to TRBD1 (5 bases). The germline V and J ends were trimmed by 4 bases and 4 bases, with 7 bases remaining between them. In germline, CDR1 is GTSNPN, CDR2 SVGIG (reference sequence). The CDR3 extends over 11 amino acids. The CDR3 region is CAWTDSYGYTF. The CDR3 DNA reads as TGTGCCTGGACCGACAGCTATGGCTACACCTTC.

The chain links TRBV7-9 to TRBJ1-2; unclear D gene. Germline-derived CDR1 and CDR2 are SEHNR and FQNEAQ (reference sequence). The V end lost 1 base, the J end lost 4 bases, and 7 bases lay between the germline ends. CDR3 size: 13 residues. The CDR3 sequence is CASSLESLYGYTF. CDR3 coding DNA: TGTGCCAGCAGCTTAGAGTCTCTCTATGGCTACACCTTC.

This chain uses TRBV2 with TRBJ1-6; D call uncertain. Trimming shortened V by 6 bases and J by 5 bases, and 11 bases separated the two germline ends. CDR1 and CDR2 from the germline V gene are SNHLY and FYNNEI. CDR3 size: 14 residues. The chain's CDR3 is CASRSRVDNSPLHF. CDR3 coding DNA: TGTGCCAGCAGGAGTCGGGTGGATAATTCACCCCTCCACTTT.

There are a few counts of this clone. This chain joins TRBV5-1 and TRBJ2-6, with 8 bases that match TRBD2. V lost 6 bases and J lost 1; bases outside the gene matches: 9. Germline V gene data show CDR1 as SGHRS and CDR2 as YFSETQ. This CDR3 has 17 amino acids. The CDR3 spells CASNLGLAGSGANVLTF. In DNA form, the CDR3 reads TGCGCCAGCAACCTCGGGTTAGCGGGGTCTGGGGCCAACGTCCTGACTTTC.

The V gene is TRBV6-6, the J gene TRBJ1-2, with D perhaps TRBD1 (6 bases). There are 14 residues in the CDR3. Trimming removed 6 bases at V and 3 bases at J, with 14 bases between. Per the germline V gene, CDR1 is MNHNY and CDR2 is SVGAGI (reference sequence). This CDR3 reads CASSYRQVHYGYTF. The CDR3 coding sequence is TGTGCCAGCAGCTACCGACAGGTACACTATGGCTACACCTTC.

J is TRBJ2-5 and V is TRBV2; TRBD1 aligns across 8 bases. Germline V gene sequence: CDR1 SNHLY, CDR2 FYNNEI. CDR3 size: 14 residues. V was clipped by 6 bases and J by 11 bases; unmatched bases: 14. The CDR3 region is CASRNQGARSRQYF. CDR3 in DNA: TGTGCCAGCAGGAATCAGGGGGCGCGATCTCGGCAGTACTTC.

This chain connects TRBV4-2 to TRBJ2-7, with a possible D match to TRBD2 (5 bases). CDR1 LGHNA and CDR2 YNFKEQ come from the germline V gene. Trimming shortened V by 1 base and J by 0 bases, and 13 bases separated the two germline ends. This CDR3 region has 16 residues. The CDR3 protein is CASSQVGSASSYEQYF. In DNA form, the CDR3 reads TGTGCCAGCAGCCAAGTAGGTAGCGCTAGCTCCTACGAGCAGTACTTC.